The 15 T cell receptor beta chains reported below all come from one sample, sequenced in a study of shared T cell receptors in the human thymus. The method was immunoSEQ multiplex PCR; TCRdb's version includes in-frame clones alone and lacks a portion of them. Of 640,000 or so clones listed, more than 75% are singletons. The same specimen was also included in a second study, on human thymus T cells.

The sequenced sample consisted of thymocytes. The receptors were sampled from a boy in the first two years of life with a congenital heart defect.

The V call is TRBV4-1, the J call TRBJ2-1; 7 nucleotides align to TRBD1. CDR3 size: 15 residues. Looked up from germline, CDR1 is MGHRA and CDR2 is YSYEKL. V lost 2 bases, J lost 5 bases, and 6 bases stayed unmatched. The CDR3 region is CASSQPQGQNNEQFF. CDR3 DNA sequence: TGCGCCAGCAGCCAACCCCAGGGACAGAACAATGAGCAGTTCTTC.

This clone was recorded once. The V gene is TRBV9, the J gene TRBJ2-4; the match to TRBD1 covers 10 bases. This CDR3 region has 16 residues. The trim removed 0 bases at V and 8 bases at J, leaving 8 bases unmatched. Germline V gene sequence: CDR1 SGDLS, CDR2 YYNGEE. This CDR3 is CASSVAGTGDWDIQYF. The CDR3, as DNA: TGTGCCAGCAGCGTAGCTGGGACAGGGGATTGGGACATTCAGTACTTC.

On this clone: At the DNA level, this CDR3 is encoded by other sequences in the same sample as well. The chain carries TRBV5-6 and TRBJ1-6; 8 nucleotides line up with TRBD1. With 4 bases clipped from V and 6 bases from J, the junction kept 6 bases outside the gene matches. Per the germline V gene, CDR1 is SGHDT and CDR2 is YYEEEE. This CDR3 region has 15 residues. The CDR3 coding sequence is TGTGCCAGCAGCCTACCGGGACAGGTTAATTCACCCCTCCACTTT. Its protein is CASSLPGQVNSPLHF.

The chain recombines TRBV2 with TRBJ2-5; D is undetermined. The length of the CDR3 is 13 residues. Between the trimmed V and J ends, which lost 4 bases and 5 bases, there was a span of 11 bases. Germline V gives CDR1 SNHLY, CDR2 FYNNEI. The chain's CDR3 is CASSVRARETQYF. CDR3 bases: TGTGCCAGCAGTGTAAGAGCGAGGGAGACCCAGTACTTC.

The rearrangement uses TRBV12-5 and TRBJ2-1; TRBD2 matches at 13 bases. Looked up from germline, CDR1 is LGHNT and CDR2 is FRNRAP. There are 19 residues in the CDR3. With V trimmed by 3 bases and J by 7 bases, 15 bases remained unmatched. The CDR3 reads CASGFAGTSGIKAGNEQFF. The DNA of the CDR3 is TGTGCTAGTGGTTTTGCCGGGACTAGCGGGATAAAGGCCGGGAATGAGCAGTTCTTC.

The V gene is TRBV6-1, the J gene TRBJ2-1, with D perhaps TRBD1 (6 bases). Trimming removed 3 bases from V and 4 bases from J, with 19 bases in between. The CDR3 length is 17 residues. Germline CDR1 reads MNHNS; CDR2 reads SASEGT. The CDR3 nucleotides read TGTGCCAGCAGTGACGACAGGTTTCCTGACGTTTACAATGAGCAGTTCTTC. Amino acids: CASSDDRFPDVYNEQFF.

V gene TRBV18 combines with J gene TRBJ1-1, with 9 bases lining up with TRBD1. CDR1 and CDR2 (germline): KGHSH, LQKENI. This CDR3 is built from 17 residues. V shed 3 bases, J shed 0 bases, and the junction held 8 bases outside the gene matches. The CDR3 bases are TGTGCCAGCTCACCGGTCACGACAGGGGGGATGAACACTGAAGCTTTCTTT. The encoded protein is CASSPVTTGGMNTEAFF.

This chain joins TRBV28 and TRBJ1-1; 8 nucleotides match TRBD1. Per germline, CDR1 MDHEN and CDR2 SYDVKM. The CDR3 length is 14 residues. V was pared by 3 bases and J by 5 bases, with 5 bases of the junction left unmatched. In DNA form, the CDR3 reads TGTGCCAGCAGTTTTAGAACAGGGGGAACTGAAGCTTTCTTT. It translates to CASSFRTGGTEAFF.

V is TRBV18 and J is TRBJ2-7; 9 bases align to TRBD1. Losses at the gene ends were 6 bases for V and 9 bases for J; bases not matched to a gene: 15. The V gene's germline CDR1 is KGHSH and CDR2 LQKENI. This CDR3 spans 15 amino acids. The CDR3 DNA follows: TGTGCCAGCTCGCTCGCCGGGACAGGGTACAAATTGCAGTACTTC. Translated: CASSLAGTGYKLQYF.

This chain joins TRBV6-1 and TRBJ2-7, with D possibly matching TRBD1 (6 bases). This CDR3 is built from 13 residues. Germline V gene sequence: CDR1 MNHNS, CDR2 SASEGT. Trimming took 6 bases from V and 2 from J, leaving 11 bases between them. The CDR3 loop is CASRTGVTYEQYF. The CDR3 DNA follows: TGTGCCAGCAGGACAGGTGTGACCTACGAGCAGTACTTC.

This clone came up a few times. The CDR3 loop reads CASSLPVTEGTYNEQFF. The DNA for the CDR3 is TGTGCCAGCAGCTTGCCGGTGACGGAGGGTACCTACAATGAGCAGTTCTTC. The chain combines TRBV5-4 with TRBJ2-1; D may be TRBD2 (6 bases). CDR1 SGHNT and CDR2 YYREEE come from the germline V gene (reference sequence). CDR3 length: 17 amino acids. V gave up 1 base and J gave up 2 bases, with 16 bases separating them. The full variable domain, with the rest looked up from reference TRBV5-4 and TRBJ2-1, is ETGVTQSPTHLIKTRGQQVTLRCSSQSGHNTVSWYQQALGQGPQFIFQYYREEENGRGNFPPRFSGLQFPNYSSELNVNALELDDSALYLCASSLPVTEGTYNEQFFGPGTRLTVL.

The V and J genes are TRBV6-4 and TRBJ2-2; no reliable D call. V was cut by 0 bases and J by 8 bases, with 7 bases left in between. The CDR3 spans 13 residues. The germline CDR1 and CDR2 sequences are MRHNA and SNTAGT. The CDR3 DNA reads as TGTGCCAGCAGTGACTCTCGGCGGGGGGAGCTGTTTTTT. Amino acids: CASSDSRRGELFF.

This chain uses TRBV28 with TRBJ1-5; 9 bases are shared with TRBD1. This CDR3 has 14 residues. Germline loops: CDR1 MDHEN, CDR2 SYDVKM. The V segment lost 6 bases and the J segment 3 bases; nucleotides outside the gene matches: 3. For the CDR3, the DNA is TGTGCCAGCAGCCGGGACAGGGACAATCAGCCCCAGCATTTT. Amino acids: CASSRDRDNQPQHF.

CDR3 sequence reads: CASSPRGTDAFF. The CDR3 DNA reads TGTGCCAGCTCACCACGCGGGACAGACGCTTTCTTT. The chain carries TRBV18 and TRBJ1-1; 7 bases fit TRBD1. This CDR3 is 12 amino acids long. The germline gives CDR1 KGHSH, CDR2 LQKENI. V trimming: 1 base; J trimming: 11 bases; junction bases outside the gene matches: 4.

V is TRBV5-4 and J is TRBJ1-3, with unresolved D. CDR3 length: 14 residues. V lost 0 bases and J 7 bases, leaving 11 bases between the germline ends. Per germline, CDR1 SGHNT and CDR2 YYREEE (reference sequence). This chain's CDR3 is CASSLDSLRNTIYF. The CDR3 nucleotides are TGTGCCAGCAGCTTGGACTCCCTTCGGAACACCATATATTTT.